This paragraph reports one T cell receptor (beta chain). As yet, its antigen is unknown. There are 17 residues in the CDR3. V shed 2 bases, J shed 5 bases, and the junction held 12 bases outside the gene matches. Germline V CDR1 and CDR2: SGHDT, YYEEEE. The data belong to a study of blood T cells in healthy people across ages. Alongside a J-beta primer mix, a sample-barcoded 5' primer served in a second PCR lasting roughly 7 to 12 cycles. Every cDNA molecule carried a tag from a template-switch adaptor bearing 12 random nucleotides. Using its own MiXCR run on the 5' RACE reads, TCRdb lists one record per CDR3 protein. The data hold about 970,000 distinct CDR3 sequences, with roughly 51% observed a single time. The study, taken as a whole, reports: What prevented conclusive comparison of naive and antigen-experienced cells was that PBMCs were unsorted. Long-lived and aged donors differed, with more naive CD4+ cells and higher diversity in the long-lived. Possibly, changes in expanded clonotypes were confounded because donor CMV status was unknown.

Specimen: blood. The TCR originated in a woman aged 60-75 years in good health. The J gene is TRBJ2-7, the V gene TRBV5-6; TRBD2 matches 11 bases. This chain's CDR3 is CASSLGLLAGVFNEQYF. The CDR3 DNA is TGTGCCAGCAGCTTAGGTTTACTAGCGGGAGTCTTCAACGAGCAGTACTTC.